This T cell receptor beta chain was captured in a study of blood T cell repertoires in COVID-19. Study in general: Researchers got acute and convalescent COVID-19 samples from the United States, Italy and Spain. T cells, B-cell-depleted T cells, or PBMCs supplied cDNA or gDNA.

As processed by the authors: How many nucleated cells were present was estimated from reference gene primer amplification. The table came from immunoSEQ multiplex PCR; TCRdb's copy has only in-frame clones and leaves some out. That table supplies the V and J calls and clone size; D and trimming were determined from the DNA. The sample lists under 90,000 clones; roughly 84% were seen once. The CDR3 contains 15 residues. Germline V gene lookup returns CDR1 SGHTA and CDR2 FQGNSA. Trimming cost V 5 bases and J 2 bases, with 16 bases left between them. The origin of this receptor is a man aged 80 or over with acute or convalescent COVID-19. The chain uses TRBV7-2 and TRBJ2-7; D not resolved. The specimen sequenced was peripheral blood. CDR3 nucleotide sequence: TGTGCCAGCAGCCCCTCCCAGGCGCAGGCCTACGAGCAGTACTTC. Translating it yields CASSPSQAQAYEQYF. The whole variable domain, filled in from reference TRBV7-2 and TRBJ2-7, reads GAGVSQSPSNKVTEKGKDVELRCDPISGHTALYWYRQSLGQGLEFLIYFQGNSAPDKSGLPSDRFSAERTGGSVSTLTIQRTQQEDSAVYLCASSPSQAQAYEQYFGPGTRLTVT.